Below, 10 T cell receptor beta chains from the same sample are listed, as sequenced in a study of blood T cell repertoires in COVID-19. The repertoire was sequenced with immunoSEQ multiplex PCR; TCRdb's copy has only in-frame clones and lacks some. The table lists about 81,000 clones, 85% to 90% of them singletons. Input material: peripheral blood. The receptor source for this set is a woman of 80 years or more with acute or convalescent COVID-19.

The chain recombines TRBV3-1 (or the pseudogene TRBV3-2) with TRBJ2-1, with D possibly matching TRBD2 (5 bases). This CDR3 comprises 14 residues. V gave up 1 base and J gave up 6 bases, with 10 bases separating them. From germline, CDR1 is LGHDT and CDR2 YNNKEL (reference sequence). The CDR3 DNA follows: TGTGCCAGCAGCCAAGTGCGAGGGCTCAATGAGCAGTTCTTC. Translation: CASSQVRGLNEQFF.

The CDR3 reads CASSGGSRYEQYF. The DNA for the CDR3 is TGTGCCAGCTCGGGGGGTAGTCGGTACGAGCAGTACTTC. The chain recombines TRBV28 with TRBJ2-7, with 7 bases aligning to TRBD2. This CDR3 is built from 13 residues. Germline V gene lookup returns CDR1 MDHEN and CDR2 SYDVKM. The V and J ends lost 8 bases and 4 bases, in that order; junction bases with no gene match: 8.

J is TRBJ2-7 and V is TRBV14; D is possibly TRBD1 (5 bases). Germline V lookup: CDR1 SGHDN, CDR2 FVKESK. The V gene lost 4 bases and the J gene lost 4 bases, with 14 bases spanning the gap. The CDR3 loop spans 14 amino acids. The chain's CDR3 is CASSPLLDSYEQYF. CDR3 in DNA: TGTGCCAGCAGCCCCCTCTTAGACAGTTACGAGCAGTACTTC.

This clone was observed a single time. The V gene is TRBV4-1, the J gene TRBJ2-5; 7 bases are shared with TRBD1. This CDR3 has 14 residues. V trimming: 0 bases; J trimming: 5 bases; junction bases outside the gene matches: 3. Germline V gene data show CDR1 as MGHRA and CDR2 as YSYEKL. CDR3 nucleotides: TGCGCCAGCAGCCAAGAGGACAGGACGGAGACCCAGTACTTC. This translates into CASSQEDRTETQYF.

The chain couples TRBV11-2 to TRBJ2-7, with 9 bases aligning to TRBD1. The CDR3 covers 15 residues. The V gene's germline CDR1 is SGHAT and CDR2 FQNNGV. V was pared by 4 bases and J by 7 bases, with 11 bases of the junction left unmatched. In nucleotides, the CDR3 is TGTGCCAGCAGCTCGACCGGGACAGGGTTGTGGGAGCAGTACTTC. Protein product: CASSSTGTGLWEQYF.

The chain links TRBV20-1 to TRBJ2-7; the match to TRBD1 covers 10 bases. There are 15 residues in the CDR3. Looked up from germline, CDR1 is DFQATT and CDR2 is SNEGSKA (reference sequence). Germline trimming cut 3 bases from V and 2 bases from J; bases unmatched to any gene: 7. The CDR3: CSASLPGQGTYEQYF. The CDR3 coding sequence is TGCAGTGCTAGTCTCCCGGGACAGGGGACCTACGAGCAGTACTTC.

The chain is built from TRBV2 and TRBJ1-1, with TRBD1 as a possible D gene (6 bases). From germline, CDR1 is SNHLY and CDR2 FYNNEI. CDR3 size: 15 residues. The V gene lost 5 bases and the J gene lost 0 bases, with 13 bases spanning the gap. CDR3 residues: CASSPPRGVNTEAFF. The DNA of the CDR3 is TGTGCCAGCAGTCCCCCCAGGGGCGTGAACACTGAAGCTTTCTTT. Together with reference TRBV2 and TRBJ1-1, the CDR3 gives the full variable domain: EPEVTQTPSHQVTQMGQEVILRCVPISNHLYFYWYRQILGQKVEFLVSFYNNEISEKSEIFDDQFSVERPDGSNFTLKIRSTKLEDSAMYFCASSPPRGVNTEAFFGQGTRLTVV.

The chain uses TRBV5-1 and TRBJ2-1, with 9 nucleotides matching TRBD2. Germline V CDR1 and CDR2: SGHRS, YFSETQ. V gave up 0 bases and J gave up 5 bases; unmatched junction bases: 6. The CDR3 runs 16 residues. CDR3 DNA sequence: TGCGCCAGCAGCTTGGCCCCTAGCGGGATTAACAATGAGCAGTTCTTC. Its translation: CASSLAPSGINNEQFF.

The chain is built from TRBV2 and TRBJ1-4; D is unresolved. The ends were cut back, 6 bases at V and 2 bases at J, with 7 bases in the middle. The germline gives CDR1 SNHLY, CDR2 FYNNEI. The CDR3 runs 13 residues. The CDR3 sequence is CASSGPTNEKLFF. In DNA form, the CDR3 reads TGTGCCAGCAGCGGTCCTACTAATGAAAAACTGTTTTTT.

This clone has only a few counts. The chain has TRBV2 and TRBJ2-3; D is uncertain. Germline CDR1 is SNHLY and CDR2 is FYNNEI. This CDR3 is 14 amino acids long. The germline V and J ends were trimmed by 11 bases and 0 bases, with 15 bases remaining between them. The CDR3 spells CAGVGQYSTDTQYF. CDR3 bases: TGTGCCGGAGTCGGCCAGTATAGCACAGATACGCAGTATTTT.